What follows are 14 T cell receptor beta chains derived from one specimen sequenced in a study of blood T cell repertoires in COVID-19. Some clones are missing from TCRdb's copy, which holds only in-frame ones; the method was immunoSEQ multiplex PCR. The table includes a few hundred thousand clones, roughly 90% detected once. The specimen was PBMCs or T cells enriched from blood (not recorded which). These receptors were collected from a woman between 25 and 40 years old who had recovered from COVID-19.

The chain is built from TRBV11-3 and TRBJ1-2; 11 positions match TRBD1. V lost 5 bases to trimming and J lost 2 bases; unmatched junction nucleotides: 4. The CDR3 length is 15 residues. The germline CDR1 and CDR2 sequences are SGHNT and YENEEA. In nucleotides, the CDR3 is TGTGCCAGCAGCCAAGGACAGGGGGCCAACTATGGCTACACCTTC. The encoded protein is CASSQGQGANYGYTF.

The CDR3 reads CAWDRQGATSPLHF. CDR3 sequence (DNA): TGTGCCTGGGATCGACAGGGGGCAACTTCACCCCTCCACTTT. The V and J genes are TRBV30 and TRBJ1-6; 10 bases are shared with TRBD1. The CDR3 loop spans 14 amino acids. Germline CDR1 reads GTSNPN; CDR2 reads SVGIG (reference sequence). V dropped 5 bases and J dropped 9; count of bases not matched to a gene: 7.

The rearrangement links TRBV14 to TRBJ1-5; D gene ambiguous. Per the germline V gene, CDR1 is SGHDN and CDR2 is FVKESK. With 1 base removed from V and 4 bases from J, the gap between germline ends came to 11 bases. The CDR3 length is 15 residues. CDR3 residues: CASSQVMARNQPQHF. The CDR3, as DNA: TGTGCCAGCAGCCAAGTGATGGCCAGAAATCAGCCCCAGCATTTT.

This chain uses TRBV7-3 with TRBJ1-1; tentative D call: TRBD1 (5 bases). The CDR3 loop spans 13 amino acids. CDR1 is SGHTA and CDR2 is FQGTGA in the germline V gene. The V gene lost 2 bases and the J gene lost 4 bases, with 8 bases spanning the gap. The CDR3 region is CASSLGGSTEAFF. As DNA, the CDR3 is TGTGCCAGCAGCTTAGGGGGGAGCACTGAAGCTTTCTTT. Combining the CDR3 with reference TRBV7-3 and TRBJ1-1 gives the whole variable domain GAGVSQTPSNKVTEKGKYVELRCDPISGHTALYWYRQSLGQGPEFLIYFQGTGAADDSGLPNDRFFAVRPEGSVSTLKIQRTERGDSAVYLCASSLGGSTEAFFGQGTRLTVV.

The chain has TRBV2 and TRBJ1-4; D may be TRBD1 (5 bases). This CDR3 spans 18 amino acids. Trimming shortened V by 6 bases and J by 1 base, and 21 bases separated the two germline ends. Looked up from germline, CDR1 is SNHLY and CDR2 is FYNNEI. CDR3 protein: CASRYDSEKERTNEKLFF. The DNA for the CDR3 is TGTGCCAGCAGATACGACAGTGAAAAGGAGAGAACTAATGAAAAACTGTTTTTT.

The chain combines TRBV20-1 with TRBJ1-5; D not certain. The CDR3 totals 12 residues. Per germline, CDR1 DFQATT and CDR2 SNEGSKA (reference sequence). V lost 3 bases and J lost 4, with 7 bases in between. CDR3 protein: CSASVRNQPQHF. The CDR3 DNA sequence: TGCAGTGCTAGTGTCCGGAATCAGCCCCAGCATTTT.

The chain uses TRBV30 and TRBJ2-5; 7 nucleotides agree with TRBD2. The CDR3 totals 12 residues. V shed 7 bases and J 6 bases; nucleotides not matched to a gene: 8. Germline-derived CDR1 and CDR2 are GTSNPN and SVGIG (reference sequence). CDR3 DNA sequence: TGTGCCTACGGAGTGGGGGGGAAGACCCAGTACTTC. Encoded protein: CAYGVGGKTQYF.

The count of this clone is one. The chain uses TRBV9 and TRBJ2-7; tentative D call: TRBD2 (7 bases). V was trimmed by 0 bases and J by 3 bases, leaving 13 bases between them. This CDR3 has 15 residues. Germline CDR1 SGDLS, CDR2 YYNGEE. The CDR3 bases are TGTGCCAGCAGCGTAGGCGGGGGCCTCAACTACGAGCAGTACTTC. Translating gives CASSVGGGLNYEQYF.

The chain couples TRBV19 to TRBJ2-5; a possible D gene is TRBD2 (6 bases). Germline-derived CDR1 and CDR2 are LNHDA and SQIVND (reference sequence). This CDR3 comprises 15 residues. The V gene lost 6 bases and the J gene lost 2 bases, with 16 bases spanning the gap. The CDR3 DNA sequence: TGTGCCAGTAGCATTACCGGGACTCTACAAGAGACCCAGTACTTC. Translating gives CASSITGTLQETQYF.

V usage is TRBV5-1 and J usage is TRBJ2-2; D is ambiguous. Deletions cut 6 bases from V and 2 bases from J, with 17 bases between. This CDR3 is built from 16 residues. Germline CDR1 SGHRS, CDR2 YFSETQ. CDR3 sequence: CASNAGSGSNTGELFF. The CDR3 DNA follows: TGCGCCAGCAACGCCGGATCAGGATCAAACACCGGGGAGCTGTTTTTT.

This chain uses TRBV4-3 with TRBJ1-4; 8 bases are shared with TRBD1. The CDR3 runs 15 residues. Germline V gene lookup returns CDR1 LGHNA and CDR2 YSLEER. The V and J ends lost 8 bases and 3 bases, in that order; junction bases with no gene match: 8. The CDR3 sequence is CASSDRAYANEKLFF. CDR3 DNA: TGCGCCAGCTCGGACAGGGCGTACGCTAATGAAAAACTGTTTTTT.

V gene TRBV2 combines with J gene TRBJ2-5; the match to TRBD2 covers 16 bases. The CDR3 has 23 amino acids. V dropped 4 bases and J dropped 2; count of bases not matched to a gene: 22. In germline, CDR1 is SNHLY, CDR2 FYNNEI. CDR3: CASSGILGTGTSGRAWMQETQYF. The CDR3 DNA reads as TGTGCCAGCAGTGGAATATTAGGGACAGGGACTAGCGGGAGGGCCTGGATGCAAGAGACCCAGTACTTC.

The V and J genes are TRBV6-5 and TRBJ2-7, with 10 nucleotides matching TRBD2. Germline CDR1 MNHEY, CDR2 SVGAGI. Trimming cost V 5 bases and J 7 bases; bases outside gene matches: 8. The CDR3 covers 14 residues. CDR3 in DNA: TGTGCCAGCAGTCGCCCTAGCGGGAGAGGGGAGCAGTACTTC. Protein sequence: CASSRPSGRGEQYF.

The count of this clone is one. The CDR3 DNA reads as TGCGCCAGCAGCTTGATACTAGCGGGCTACGAGCAGTACTTC. Translating gives CASSLILAGYEQYF. This chain joins TRBV5-1 and TRBJ2-7, with TRBD2 identical over 9 bases. This CDR3 comprises 14 residues. Germline V gene sequence: CDR1 SGHRS, CDR2 YFSETQ. Losses at the gene ends were 1 base for V and 3 bases for J; bases not matched to a gene: 2.